This note documents a single T cell receptor (beta chain) sequence. Its antigen is still unknown. The record originates from a study of Tregs in tolerant kidney transplant recipients. General study results and limits: No direct test of biological reproducibility was done here. The small number of patients limits these findings pending further validation.

V was trimmed by 6 bases and J by 4 bases, leaving 13 bases between them. This CDR3 is built from 13 residues. Germline V lookup: CDR1 SGHTA, CDR2 FQGNSA. The method was immunoSEQ multiplex PCR; TCRdb's version includes in-frame clones alone and lacks a portion of them. This table has some 47,000 clones, about nine tenths appearing once. Recipients received nonmyeloablative bone marrow transplants from related graft donors, with transient mixed chimerism. Unstimulated Tregs (CD4+CD25+CD127-) and CD4+CD25- non-Tregs were sorted from PBMCs. Here the sequenced sample was CD8+ T cells from blood (PBMCs), taken 12 months after the transplant. The sequence derives from a human patient who received a combined kidney and bone marrow transplant. Part of the T cells may come from the graft donor. The chain has TRBV7-2 and TRBJ2-7, with D tentatively TRBD1 (5 bases). The CDR3 region has the DNA TGTGCCAGCAGGCTAGGACACGATTACGAGCAGTACTTC. It translates to CASRLGHDYEQYF.